This entry describes one T cell receptor beta chain. Authors' processing steps: How many nucleated cells were present was estimated from reference gene primer amplification. The data were produced by immunoSEQ multiplex PCR, yet TCRdb's version contains in-frame clones alone and is incomplete. V, J and clone size are those of that table, while D and trimming were read from the DNA. The top ten clones hold approximately 9% of a sample with under 250,000 clones, about 86% of them seen once. These data come from a study of blood T cell repertoires in COVID-19. About the study: COVID-19 samples from acute and convalescent phases originated in the United States, Italy and Spain. PBMCs, B-cell-depleted T cells, or T cells provided the cDNA or gDNA that made up the material.

This CDR3 has 12 amino acids. Germline V gene lookup returns CDR1 SGHNT and CDR2 YENEEA. The ends were cut back, 5 bases at V and 2 bases at J, with 5 bases in the middle. This TCR derives from a man aged 40-49 years with active or convalescent COVID-19. The material sequenced was peripheral blood. The rearrangement joins TRBV11-3 to TRBJ2-3; the D gene is possibly TRBD2 (5 bases). CDR3 sequence reads: CASSRDTDTQYF. As DNA, the CDR3 is TGTGCCAGCAGCCGGGACACAGATACGCAGTATTTT.